Reported below is one T cell receptor (beta chain). The data belong to a study of shared clonotypes between healthy human individuals. Study-wide context: The composition of the donors was a couple of women and a few men aged 18 to 49.

There are 14 residues in the CDR3. Germline assignment: CDR1 SGHAT and CDR2 FQNNGV. J was trimmed by 4 bases and V by 8 bases; bases with no gene match: 7. All the donors were Caucasian adults who lived in Nashville, Tennessee. TCRdb's copy holds only in-frame clones and misses some; the assay was immunoSEQ multiplex PCR. The table records millions of clones, 85% to 95% of them present only once. The TCR comes from a man aged 18 to 29 in good health. Some clones in this sample may be carry-over from other donors' samples. V and J are TRBV11-2 and TRBJ2-4, with TRBD2 matching 8 bases. Sequenced input: naive CD4+ T cells from PBMCs. Described subset: CD45RA+ positively selected. The CDR3 here is CASGGVAGKNIQYF. DNA for the CDR3: TGTGCCAGCGGTGGGGTAGCGGGAAAAAACATTCAGTACTTC.